These T cell receptor beta chains were read from a single sample in a study of identical twins. From the 5' RACE reads, TCRdb called clonotypes with MiXCR, one entry per CDR3 protein. This table holds 700,000 or so distinct CDR3 sequences, roughly 8% found once. Another study also made use of these data, one on yellow fever vaccine responses in identical twins.

Sequencing was carried out using PBMCs. These receptors all come from a woman aged 18-35 years in good health. The CDR3 runs from the conserved cysteine through the conserved F or W. The D gene is left open where the match is weak. Size tells how often a clone was seen (once, few, many) or the class of an expanded clone, and some rows leave it out.

>TRBJ1-4|few|-|TRBV12-3/TRBV12-4
CASRTRRATNEKLFF
TGTGCCAGCAGGACCCGACGGGCAACTAATGAAAAACTGTTTTTT
>TRBJ2-7|few|TRBD1|TRBV12-3/TRBV12-4
CASRVRGQGHEQYF
TGTGCCAGCAGGGTAAGGGGACAGGGACACGAGCAGTACTTC
>TRBJ2-6|few|-|TRBV20-1
CSARGRGSGANVLTF
TGCAGTGCTAGAGGGAGGGGCTCTGGGGCCAACGTCCTGACTTTC
>TRBJ2-7|few|TRBD1|TRBV20-1
CSATHPRGQGSEQQYF
TGCAGTGCTACACATCCAAGGGGACAGGGAAGTGAACAGCAGTACTTC
>TRBJ2-7|few|-|TRBV7-9
CASSPVRVQGNHEQYF
TGTGCCAGCAGCCCAGTTCGGGTGCAGGGGAACCACGAGCAGTACTTC
>TRBJ2-7|-|-|TRBV29-1
CSVEGDNSYEQYF
TGCAGCGTCGAAGGGGACAACTCCTACGAGCAGTACTTC
>TRBJ2-7|-|-|TRBV6-2/TRBV6-3
CASSLSLSEQYF
TGTGCCAGCAGTTTGAGCCTTAGCGAGCAGTACTTC
>TRBJ1-1|few|-|TRBV5-6
CASSGGSTANTEAFF
TGTGCCAGCAGCGGGGGGTCGACAGCGAACACTGAAGCTTTCTTT
>TRBJ2-5|-|-|TRBV7-9
CASSLAGGPYQETQYF
TGTGCCAGCAGCTTAGCCGGGGGGCCGTACCAAGAGACCCAGTACTTC
>TRBJ2-5|-|-|TRBV29-1
CSVHFETQYF
TGCAGCGTCCACTTCGAGACCCAGTACTTC
>TRBJ2-3|-|-|TRBV27
CASSSLTITDTQYF
TGTGCCAGCAGTTCCTTGACAATCACAGATACGCAGTATTTT
>TRBJ2-5|few|-|TRBV5-1
CASSSTGTQETQYF
TGCGCCAGCAGCTCAACCGGGACCCAAGAGACCCAGTACTTC
>TRBJ2-1|many|TRBD2|TRBV12-3/TRBV12-4
CASSSGLAMGEQFF
TGTGCCAGCAGTTCGGGACTAGCGATGGGTGAGCAGTTCTTC
>TRBJ1-2|many|TRBD1|TRBV10-3
CAIRGDRTIGYTF
TGTGCCATCAGGGGGGACAGGACTATTGGCTACACCTTC
>TRBJ2-2|few|-|TRBV11-2
CASSLSAGGGPPNTGELFF
TGTGCCAGCAGCTTATCAGCCGGCGGGGGCCCTCCGAACACCGGGGAGCTGTTTTTT
>TRBJ1-6|few|-|TRBV5-1
CASSAFEGYNSPLHF
TGCGCCAGCAGCGCCTTTGAGGGTTATAATTCACCCCTCCACTTT
>TRBJ1-6|few|-|TRBV6-5
CASSLGGGDSPLHF
TGTGCCAGCAGTTTAGGAGGGGGGGATTCACCCCTCCACTTT
>TRBJ2-3|-|TRBD2|TRBV9
CASSPGVSGGRYF
TGTGCCAGCAGCCCGGGGGTGAGCGGGGGGCGGTATTTT
>TRBJ1-3|many|-|TRBV6-9
CASSYSGDGSSGNTIYF
TGTGCCAGCAGTTATTCCGGGGACGGTAGCTCTGGAAACACCATATATTTT
>TRBJ2-7|many|TRBD2|TRBV4-1
CASSHISSGSSYEQYF
TGCGCCAGCAGCCACATATCTAGCGGGAGCTCCTACGAGCAGTACTTC
>TRBJ2-3|-|TRBD1|TRBV4-1
CASSQVAQGKSTDTQYF
TGCGCCAGCAGCCAAGTCGCACAGGGGAAAAGCACAGATACGCAGTATTTT
>TRBJ2-1|-|-|TRBV3-1
CASSPKAWGPNEQFF
TGTGCCAGCAGCCCCAAGGCGTGGGGCCCCAATGAGCAGTTCTTC
>TRBJ2-1|-|TRBD2|TRBV5-1
CASSSGTSAAAYNEQFF
TGCGCCAGCAGCTCCGGGACTAGCGCCGCCGCCTACAATGAGCAGTTCTTC
>TRBJ1-3|-|-|TRBV4-3
CASSQAPASGNTIYF
TGCGCCAGCAGCCAAGCCCCAGCCTCTGGAAACACCATATATTTT
>TRBJ2-1|many|-|TRBV12-3/TRBV12-4
CASSPFRGTTYNEQFF
TGTGCCAGCAGTCCATTTCGGGGGACCACCTACAATGAGCAGTTCTTC
>TRBJ2-5|-|-|TRBV27
CASSLSAYQGTQYF
TGTGCCAGCAGTTTATCTGCCTACCAAGGGACCCAGTACTTC
>TRBJ1-1|-|-|TRBV27
CASSLSAFSFADPKNNTEAFF
TGTGCCAGCAGTTTATCGGCTTTTTCTTTTGCTGACCCGAAAAATAACACTGAAGCTTTCTTT
>TRBJ2-3|few|TRBD2|TRBV11-1
CASSLTSRATDTQYF
TGTGCCAGCAGCTTGACTAGCCGGGCCACAGATACGCAGTATTTT
>TRBJ1-1|few|TRBD1|TRBV12-3/TRBV12-4
CASSSTGTGVTEAFF
TGTGCCAGCAGTTCCACAGGGACAGGGGTGACTGAAGCTTTCTTT
>TRBJ2-5|-|TRBD2|TRBV7-9
CASTQRLAGSQETQYF
TGTGCCAGCACCCAACGACTAGCGGGAAGCCAAGAGACCCAGTACTTC
>TRBJ2-1|few|-|TRBV7-9
CASSLAGGLTDNEQFF
TGTGCCAGCAGCTTAGCAGGGGGACTAACAGACAATGAGCAGTTCTTC
>TRBJ2-5|many|-|TRBV24-1
CATSSPTETQYF
TGTGCCACCAGTTCCCCAACAGAGACCCAGTACTTC
>TRBJ1-2|-|-|TRBV2
CASSLGTVAVHGYTF
TGTGCCAGCAGTCTCGGGACGGTCGCGGTTCATGGCTACACCTTC
>TRBJ2-3|-|-|TRBV5-1
CASSLAFGGDYTDTQYF
TGCGCCAGCAGCTTGGCCTTTGGGGGAGACTACACAGATACGCAGTATTTT
>TRBJ2-7|few|TRBD1|TRBV27
CASSYSSGTGEHEQYF
TGTGCCAGCAGTTATTCCTCCGGGACAGGGGAACACGAGCAGTACTTC
>TRBJ2-7|many|-|TRBV29-1
CSVVTLTGTYEQYF
TGCAGCGTTGTAACCTTGACAGGTACCTACGAGCAGTACTTC
>TRBJ2-1|many|-|TRBV27
CASSLLGGGYEQFF
TGTGCCAGCAGTTTATTAGGCGGGGGCTATGAGCAGTTCTTC
>TRBJ2-1|-|TRBD2|TRBV2
CASSPGQGLAGPNNDEQFF
TGTGCCAGCAGTCCGGGACAGGGACTAGCGGGCCCGAATAACGATGAGCAGTTCTTC
>TRBJ2-7|once|-|TRBV7-9
CASSSHGTPEYF
TGTGCCAGCAGCTCCCACGGCACTCCGGAGTACTTC
>TRBJ2-3|few|-|TRBV7-9
CASSSRGAGFTDTQYF
TGTGCCAGCAGCTCCAGGGGTGCGGGCTTCACAGATACGCAGTATTTT
>TRBJ2-5|many|TRBD2|TRBV5-1
CASSLSGGGLQETQYF
TGCGCCAGCAGCTTGAGTGGCGGGGGGCTCCAAGAGACCCAGTACTTC
>TRBJ2-2|-|-|TRBV10-3
CAISVSADTGELFF
TGTGCCATCAGCGTCAGTGCAGACACCGGGGAGCTGTTTTTT
>TRBJ2-3|many|TRBD2|TRBV12-3/TRBV12-4
CASSLRQAGGGDTQYF
TGTGCCAGCAGTTTAAGGCAGGCGGGAGGCGGGGATACGCAGTATTTT